These T cell receptor beta chains were read from a single sample in a study of blood T cell repertoires in COVID-19. TCRdb keeps only in-frame clones here, not all; method: immunoSEQ multiplex PCR. The repertoire holds fewer than 350,000 clones, with roughly 90% as singletons. Material: peripheral blood. The origin of the receptors is a woman in her 70s with COVID-19, enrolled during active disease. Both conserved end residues are part of each CDR3. D genes are given only for firm matches. The listing skips clone size in some rows; elsewhere it reads once, few, many or a size class.

cdr3_aa	cdr3_nt	cdr3_length	v_call	d_call	j_call	clone_size
CASSLGYEAFF	TGCGCCAGCAGCTTGGGTTATGAAGCTTTCTTT	11	TRBV5-1	NA	TRBJ1-1	NA
CASSLVGGANTGELFF	TGTGCCAGCAGCTTAGTTGGGGGGGCGAACACCGGGGAGCTGTTTTTT	16	TRBV7-2	TRBD2	TRBJ2-2	NA
CASSPTGTSESSEQFF	TGTGCCAGCAGCCCAACCGGGACTAGCGAATCCTCTGAGCAGTTCTTC	16	TRBV7-9	TRBD2	TRBJ2-1	NA
CASSPHTGVNTEAFF	TGTGCCAGCAGTCCACATACAGGGGTGAACACTGAAGCTTTCTTT	15	TRBV28	TRBD1	TRBJ1-1	NA
CASSSPRLGNIQYF	TGTGCCAGCAGCTCCCCCAGACTAGGTAACATTCAGTACTTC	14	TRBV13	NA	TRBJ2-4	NA
CASSLTPPWTSVSETQYF	TGTGCCAGCAGCTTAACACCGCCGTGGACTAGCGTTTCGGAGACCCAGTACTTC	18	TRBV11-2	TRBD2	TRBJ2-5	NA
CASGRGQGGSGANVLTF	TGTGCCAGCGGGAGGGGACAGGGGGGCTCTGGGGCCAACGTCCTGACTTTC	17	TRBV27	TRBD1	TRBJ2-6	NA
CSVEGGITGARDTQYF	TGCAGCGTTGAGGGGGGAATTACAGGGGCACGCGATACGCAGTATTTT	16	TRBV29-1	NA	TRBJ2-3	NA
CATSDLLPGQGVTGELFF	TGTGCCACCAGTGATTTGCTCCCCGGACAGGGGGTAACAGGGGAGCTGTTTTTT	18	TRBV24-1	TRBD1	TRBJ2-2	NA
CASSLGRGYGYTF	TGTGCCAGCAGCTTAGGCAGGGGCTATGGCTACACCTTC	13	TRBV7-2	NA	TRBJ1-2	NA
CASSAPSFDRGGEKLFF	TGTGCCAGCAGTGCCCCAAGCTTCGACAGGGGAGGAGAAAAACTGTTTTTT	17	TRBV2	TRBD1	TRBJ1-4	NA
CASSSASGGEQYF	TGCGCCAGCAGCTCAGCCAGCGGGGGCGAGCAGTACTTC	13	TRBV4-3	TRBD2	TRBJ2-7	once
CASSRTSGGADNEQFF	TGTGCCAGCTCTCGAACTAGCGGGGGGGCGGACAATGAGCAGTTCTTC	16	TRBV18	TRBD2	TRBJ2-1	NA
CASSLGGTGKYF	TGTGCCAGCAGCTTGGGTGGGACAGGGAAGTACTTC	12	TRBV5-4	TRBD1	TRBJ2-7	NA
CASSRTGDSPLHF	TGTGCCAGCTCACGGACAGGGGATTCACCCCTCCACTTT	13	TRBV18	TRBD1	TRBJ1-6	NA
CASSLLVAGNTEAFF	TGTGCCAGCAGTTTATTGGTGGCGGGGAACACTGAAGCTTTCTTT	15	TRBV28	NA	TRBJ1-1	NA
CASSMVRRDHYGYTF	TGTGCCAGCAGCATGGTGAGGCGGGACCACTATGGCTACACCTTC	15	TRBV6-5	NA	TRBJ1-2	NA